The entry below describes one T cell receptor beta chain. Clones were sequenced by immunoSEQ multiplex PCR, and TCRdb holds only the in-frame ones, with some missing. This repertoire shows about 140,000 clones, less than 90% found once; its top ten account for roughly 10%. This specimen belongs to a study of control samples from healthy donors and cancer patients. The germline V gene has CDR1 MGHDK and CDR2 SYGVNS. CDR3 length equals 13 residues. Trimming pared 2 bases from V and 3 bases from J, leaving 7 bases between. The specimen was blood. The receptor's source is a woman aged 30 to 39 in good health. This chain connects TRBV25-1 to TRBJ1-2; the D gene is possibly TRBD1 (6 bases). Here the CDR3 reads CASSEHRDYGYTF. The CDR3 DNA reads as TGTGCCAGCAGTGAACACAGGGACTATGGCTACACCTTC.